These 10 T cell receptor beta chains share one sample of origin, sequenced in a study of T cell responses to AZD1222 COVID-19 vaccine. Method: immunoSEQ multiplex PCR; TCRdb's copy keeps in-frame clones and lacks some. Among around 130,000 clones, approximately 94% were seen once, and the ten largest hold around 7%. Source: peripheral blood, taken on day 0 of AZD1222 vaccination. The receptors derive from an adult in good health.

V is TRBV15 and J is TRBJ2-7; TRBD2 aligns across 8 bases. V was pared by 1 base and J by 6 bases, with 8 bases of the junction left unmatched. CDR1 and CDR2 (germline): LNHNV, YYDKDF (reference sequence). This CDR3 has 15 residues. The CDR3, as DNA: TGTGCCACCAGCAGAGTGAGGCTAGCGGGTACCGAGCAGTACTTC. Amino acids: CATSRVRLAGTEQYF.

This clone has a handful of counts. CDR3 sequence: CAWRGPVNYGYTF. For the CDR3, the DNA is TGTGCCTGGAGGGGTCCAGTCAACTATGGCTACACCTTC. The chain uses TRBV30 and TRBJ1-2; D not resolved. Germline CDR1 reads GTSNPN; CDR2 reads SVGIG (reference sequence). V was pared by 3 bases and J by 2 bases, with 10 bases between. CDR3 length: 13 amino acids.

This clone has only one observation. The V and J genes are TRBV29-1 and TRBJ1-5, with 9 bases that match TRBD1. Trimming at V came to 6 bases and at J to 6 bases, leaving 6 bases not matched to a gene. The CDR3 has 13 residues. Germline assignment: CDR1 SQVTM and CDR2 ANQGSEA. CDR3 sequence reads: CSVGTGRGQPQHF. The CDR3 DNA reads TGCAGCGTAGGGACAGGGAGAGGTCAGCCCCAGCATTTT.

This chain uses TRBV11-2 with TRBJ2-1; 7 bases align to TRBD1. CDR1 and CDR2 from the germline V gene are SGHAT and FQNNGV. J lost 4 bases, V lost 4 bases, and 1 base had no gene match. The CDR3 is made up of 13 amino acids. The CDR3 nucleotides are TGTGCCAGCAGCTCGGGACAGTACAATGAGCAGTTCTTC. Translated, it gives CASSSGQYNEQFF.

The rearrangement links TRBV4-3 to TRBJ2-3; 7 bases line up with TRBD2. The CDR3 has 17 residues. The germline V gene encodes CDR1 LGHNA and CDR2 YSLEER. V shed 0 bases, J shed 6 bases, and the junction held 12 bases outside the gene matches. The CDR3 is CASSQDVNPLRGDTQYF. CDR3 sequence (DNA): TGCGCCAGCAGCCAAGATGTCAATCCGCTGCGGGGGGATACGCAGTATTTT.

CDR3 protein: CSGTPSATSGDIQYF. In nucleotides, the CDR3 is TGCAGCGGGACCCCATCGGCGACTAGCGGAGACATTCAGTACTTC. The chain recombines TRBV29-1 with TRBJ2-4; 9 positions agree with TRBD2. The length of the CDR3 is 15 residues. Germline CDR1 is SQVTM and CDR2 is ANQGSEA. V trimming: 7 bases; J trimming: 8 bases; junction bases outside the gene matches: 15.

The V gene is TRBV7-9, the J gene TRBJ1-2; TRBD1 might be the D (6 bases). This CDR3 contains 11 residues. The ends were cut back, 2 bases at V and 8 bases at J, with 6 bases in the middle. Germline CDR1 is SEHNR and CDR2 is FQNEAQ (reference sequence). CDR3 protein: CASSLQGGYTF. In nucleotides, the CDR3 is TGTGCCAGCAGCTTACAGGGGGGCTACACCTTC.

The chain recombines TRBV15 with TRBJ1-2; possible D gene TRBD1, 5 bases. The CDR3 spans 12 residues. Germline V gene lookup returns CDR1 LNHNV and CDR2 YYDKDF (reference sequence). The V gene lost 0 bases and the J gene lost 7 bases, with 6 bases spanning the gap. The CDR3 sequence is CATSRDQGGYTF. The CDR3 coding sequence is TGTGCCACCAGCAGAGATCAGGGTGGCTACACCTTC.

There are a few counts of this clone. The chain joins TRBV5-1 to TRBJ2-5, with 10 bases fitting TRBD2. The CDR3 loop spans 14 amino acids. Germline CDR1 reads SGHRS; CDR2 reads YFSETQ. With 2 bases clipped from V and 2 bases from J, the junction kept 0 bases outside the gene matches. CDR3 sequence: CASSLAGGQETQYF. The CDR3 DNA sequence: TGCGCCAGCAGCTTAGCGGGAGGGCAAGAGACCCAGTACTTC.

CDR3 bases: TGTGCCACCGGGGATCGTAGGACTGAAGCTTTCTTT. Its translation is CATGDRRTEAFF. The V call is TRBV24-1, the J call TRBJ1-1; D unclear. The CDR3 is made up of 12 amino acids. V dropped 9 bases and J dropped 5 bases, with 12 bases sitting between them. Germline V gene data show CDR1 as KGHDR and CDR2 as SFDVKD.